Listed here are 25 T cell receptor beta chains from one sample, sequenced in a study of blood T cell repertoires in COVID-19. Sequencing used immunoSEQ multiplex PCR; TCRdb keeps in-frame clones, though not all of them. In the table there are more than 300,000 clones, more than 70% of which are singletons. The material sequenced was peripheral blood. These TCRs come from a woman aged 50 to 65 with acute or convalescent COVID-19.

V is TRBV5-5 and J is TRBJ2-7; D not certain. Germline-derived CDR1 and CDR2 are SGHKS and YYEKEE (reference sequence). Trimming took off 0 bases at V and 2 bases at J, with 6 bases between the two ends. This CDR3 has 13 residues. The DNA for the CDR3 is TGTGCCAGCAGCTTGGAGAGAACCTACGAGCAGTACTTC. It specifies CASSLERTYEQYF.

The genes are TRBV24-1 and TRBJ2-3; D is unresolved. The germline V and J ends were trimmed by 3 bases and 1 base, with 7 bases remaining between them. The CDR3 runs to 14 residues. Germline CDR1 reads KGHDR; CDR2 reads SFDVKD. The CDR3 reads CATSDKLGTDTQYF. As DNA, the CDR3 is TGTGCCACCAGTGATAAACTTGGCACAGATACGCAGTATTTT.

The chain employs TRBV6-5 and TRBJ2-1, with 10 bases that match TRBD1. CDR1 is MNHEY and CDR2 is SVGAGI in the germline V gene. With 7 bases clipped from V and 7 bases from J, the junction kept 7 bases outside the gene matches. The CDR3 runs to 14 residues. The CDR3 loop reads CASIGQGGGNEQFF. In nucleotides, the CDR3 is TGTGCCAGCATAGGACAGGGGGGAGGGAATGAGCAGTTCTTC.

The DNA of the CDR3 is TGTGCCAGCAGTTTTGGAGCGGGGGCCGAAGCTTTCTTT. It specifies CASSFGAGAEAFF. The J gene is TRBJ1-1, the V gene TRBV27, with TRBD1 as a possible D gene (6 bases). Germline V lookup: CDR1 MNHEY, CDR2 SMNVEV (reference sequence). This CDR3 is 13 amino acids long. Trimming pared 3 bases from V and 8 bases from J, leaving 13 bases between.

This chain uses TRBV7-2 with TRBJ2-7; 9 bases align to TRBD2. V was clipped by 3 bases and J by 7 bases; unmatched bases: 4. Germline V gene lookup returns CDR1 SGHTA and CDR2 FQGNSA. The CDR3 runs 13 residues. The CDR3 reads CASSFSGSEEQYF. CDR3 DNA sequence: TGTGCCAGCAGCTTTAGCGGGAGCGAAGAGCAGTACTTC.

V is TRBV6-5 and J is TRBJ2-5, with D possibly being TRBD1 (5 bases). From germline, CDR1 is MNHEY and CDR2 SVGAGI. The V gene lost 7 bases and the J gene lost 4 bases, with 10 bases spanning the gap. The CDR3 length is 12 residues. CDR3 residues: CASKGAGETQYF. CDR3 DNA: TGTGCCAGCAAAGGGGCTGGAGAGACCCAGTACTTC.

This rearrangement joins TRBV5-6 to TRBJ2-1; TRBD1 agrees at 7 bases. Trimming took 4 bases from V and 4 from J; bases not matched to a gene: 8. Germline assignment: CDR1 SGHDT and CDR2 YYEEEE. This CDR3 is 15 amino acids long. The CDR3 bases are TGTGCCAGCAGCCAAACCGGGACAGCATACAATGAGCAGTTCTTC. This sequence encodes CASSQTGTAYNEQFF. Together with reference TRBV5-6 and TRBJ2-1, the CDR3 gives the full variable domain: DAGVTQSPTHLIKTRGQQVTLRCSPKSGHDTVSWYQQALGQGPQFIFQYYEEEERQRGNFPDRFSGHQFPNYSSELNVNALLLGDSALYLCASSQTGTAYNEQFFGPGTRLTVL.

The chain couples TRBV15 to TRBJ2-3; 8 positions agree with TRBD1. Trimming at V came to 3 bases and at J to 7 bases, leaving 6 bases not matched to a gene. The germline CDR1 and CDR2 sequences are LNHNV and YYDKDF (reference sequence). This CDR3 region has 14 residues. The CDR3 region is CATSSGQGVNTQYF. DNA for the CDR3: TGTGCCACCAGCAGCGGACAGGGTGTCAATACGCAGTATTTT.

CDR3 sequence reads: CALSPRDSQFREQYF. DNA of the CDR3: TGTGCCCTCAGCCCCCGGGACAGTCAATTTCGGGAGCAGTACTTC. The chain carries TRBV6-5 and TRBJ2-7; the match to TRBD1 covers 7 bases. With V trimmed by 11 bases and J by 7 bases, 20 bases remained unmatched. Germline lookup yields CDR1 MNHEY and CDR2 SVGAGI. The CDR3 is 15 residues long.

The J gene is TRBJ2-5, the V gene TRBV10-2, with 14 bases fitting TRBD2. CDR3 size: 16 residues. After removal of 3 bases from V and 7 bases from J, the junction contained 7 bases not matched to a gene. In germline, CDR1 is WSHSY, CDR2 SAAADI. The CDR3 region has the DNA TGCGCCAGCAGTGATCTCGGGACTAGCGGGGGTGGGACCCAGTACTTC. It encodes CASSDLGTSGGGTQYF.

The chain links TRBV7-9 to TRBJ2-7; 12 bases agree with TRBD2. In germline, CDR1 is SEHNR, CDR2 FQNEAQ (reference sequence). V was pared by 6 bases and J by 10 bases, with 7 bases of the junction left unmatched. The CDR3 runs to 13 residues. CDR3 sequence: CASSSLAGGSQYV. As DNA, the CDR3 is TGTGCCAGCAGTTCCCTAGCGGGGGGGAGTCAGTACGTC.

J is TRBJ1-4 and V is TRBV10-1; 9 bases map to TRBD1. J was trimmed by 6 bases and V by 2 bases; bases with no gene match: 25. The CDR3 length is 22 residues. Germline V gene sequence: CDR1 WNHNN, CDR2 SYGVQD (reference sequence). The CDR3 DNA follows: TGCGCCAGCAGTGAGCGGCCAGGTAACATTGTGGGGACAGGGTTATTGGATGAAAAACTGTTTTTT. Translated: CASSERPGNIVGTGLLDEKLFF.

V is TRBV9 and J is TRBJ1-2, with D unclear. V was shortened by 0 bases and J by 0 bases, with 18 bases between the two germline ends. This CDR3 is built from 18 residues. Germline loops: CDR1 SGDLS, CDR2 YYNGEE. The CDR3 loop is CASSVDLTGFNSNYGYTF. CDR3 in DNA: TGTGCCAGCAGCGTAGACTTGACGGGTTTCAATTCTAACTATGGCTACACCTTC.

The chain has TRBV18 and TRBJ1-3; 7 bases map to TRBD1. The CDR3 contains 15 residues. J was trimmed by 2 bases and V by 4 bases; bases with no gene match: 5. Germline loops: CDR1 KGHSH, CDR2 LQKENI. The DNA of the CDR3 is TGTGCCAGCTCACTTACCACAGGGGCTGGAAACACCATATATTTT. This translates into CASSLTTGAGNTIYF.

This CDR3 is CASTPSDYGYTF. CDR3 sequence (DNA): TGTGCCAGCACCCCCTCGGACTATGGCTACACCTTC. The chain employs TRBV28 and TRBJ1-2, with D unclear. The CDR3 spans 12 residues. The germline V gene encodes CDR1 MDHEN and CDR2 SYDVKM. V was cut by 7 bases and J by 3 bases, with 9 bases left in between.

V and J are TRBV12-3 or TRBV12-4 and TRBJ1-1, with 7 bases aligning to TRBD1. Unmatched junction bases numbered 5, after V lost 5 bases and J lost 5 bases. The CDR3 contains 13 residues. CDR3 sequence: CASSDNRGTEAFF. In DNA form, the CDR3 reads TGTGCCAGCAGTGACAACAGGGGAACTGAAGCTTTCTTT.

The J gene is TRBJ2-5, the V gene TRBV15, with a possible D match to TRBD2 (7 bases). Trimming cost V 1 base and J 5 bases, with 14 bases left between them. From germline, CDR1 is LNHNV and CDR2 YYDKDF (reference sequence). The CDR3 extends over 15 amino acids. Here the CDR3 reads CATSRARGGGETQYF. As DNA, the CDR3 is TGTGCCACCAGCAGAGCTCGCGGGGGCGGGGAGACCCAGTACTTC.

The rearrangement links TRBV20-1 to TRBJ2-3, with D perhaps matching TRBD2 (7 bases). Germline assignment: CDR1 DFQATT and CDR2 SNEGSKA (reference sequence). Trimming took off 3 bases at V and 0 bases at J, with 19 bases between the two ends. The CDR3 is 17 amino acids. The CDR3 spells CSASDGGGTSSTDTQYF. The DNA for the CDR3 is TGCAGTGCTAGTGATGGCGGGGGCACTTCTAGCACAGATACGCAGTATTTT.

The chain recombines TRBV2 with TRBJ1-1; D gene unclear. CDR1 and CDR2 (germline): SNHLY, FYNNEI. CDR3 length equals 13 residues. V was pared by 8 bases and J by 4 bases, with 14 bases between. CDR3 nucleotide sequence: TGTGCCAGCGCGGTGGCCGACGGCACTGAAGCTTTCTTT. This codes for CASAVADGTEAFF.

The chain employs TRBV27 and TRBJ1-6; D is perhaps TRBD1 (6 bases). This CDR3 has 13 amino acids. With 6 bases removed from V and 10 bases from J, the gap between germline ends came to 13 bases. In germline, CDR1 is MNHEY, CDR2 SMNVEV (reference sequence). In nucleotides, the CDR3 is TGTGCCAGCAGGAGAAACAGGGAATCACCCCTCCACTTT. Protein sequence: CASRRNRESPLHF.

The chain combines TRBV30 with TRBJ2-3, with TRBD2 identical over 13 bases. V shed 0 bases and J 8 bases; nucleotides not matched to a gene: 8. Germline V gene lookup returns CDR1 GTSNPN and CDR2 SVGIG (reference sequence). The CDR3 is made up of 16 amino acids. Here the CDR3 reads CAWSVPGLAGVSTQYF. The CDR3, as DNA: TGTGCCTGGAGTGTACCAGGACTAGCGGGAGTGAGTACGCAGTATTTT.

V usage is TRBV4-1 and J usage is TRBJ2-1, with TRBD2 matching over 8 bases. Looked up from germline, CDR1 is MGHRA and CDR2 is YSYEKL. Trimming took 5 bases from V and 3 from J; bases not matched to a gene: 9. The CDR3 is 16 amino acids. The CDR3 is CASSERTSGYYNEQFF. CDR3 in DNA: TGCGCCAGCAGCGAGCGTACTAGCGGATACTACAATGAGCAGTTCTTC.

This rearrangement joins TRBV5-1 to TRBJ2-7, with TRBD2 matching over 9 bases. CDR3 length: 15 residues. Trimming cost V 4 bases and J 5 bases; bases outside gene matches: 10. Germline assignment: CDR1 SGHRS and CDR2 YFSETQ. This CDR3 reads CASSELAGELNEQYF. The CDR3 DNA sequence: TGCGCCAGCAGCGAGTTAGCGGGAGAGCTCAACGAGCAGTACTTC.

V usage is TRBV7-2 and J usage is TRBJ2-1, with TRBD2 matching over 7 bases. The CDR3 has 15 amino acids. J gave up 6 bases and V 1 base, and 6 bases lay outside the gene matches. Germline CDR1 SGHTA, CDR2 FQGNSA. CDR3 sequence: CASSLESGVTNEQFF. CDR3 sequence (DNA): TGTGCCAGCAGCTTAGAAAGCGGGGTTACCAATGAGCAGTTCTTC.

The rearrangement links TRBV30 to TRBJ1-5; D is ambiguous. Per germline, CDR1 GTSNPN and CDR2 SVGIG (reference sequence). The CDR3 length is 17 residues. Trimming removed 0 bases from V and 0 bases from J, with 15 bases in between. CDR3 sequence reads: CAWSVPGEAYSNQPQHF. CDR3 in DNA: TGTGCCTGGAGTGTACCTGGGGAGGCCTATAGCAATCAGCCCCAGCATTTT.